This T cell receptor beta chain was retrieved from a study of graft-versus-host responses after intestinal transplantation (dated by TCRdb to about 2021). About the study as a whole: Multivisceral, liver-intestinal, or isolated intestinal transplants were received by the recipients. Donor T cell macrochimerism was defined as a peak of at least 4% donor T cells among recipient peripheral blood mononuclear cells. Samples from three later patients were sequenced in-house on an Illumina MiSeq with MiXCR processing rather than by the commercial service. Of the roughly 25 intestinal transplant recipients enrolled in the cohort, one of whom was a retransplant, 3 patients without pretransplant specimens were excluded. Every recipient was given anti-thymocyte globulin induction, then maintenance tacrolimus and steroids for two to three years. Graft-versus-host and host-versus-graft alloreactive T cell clones were tracked in the graft, circulation and bone marrow after intestinal transplantation using bulk TCR-beta CDR3 sequencing. Alloreactive clones were identified by sequencing pre-transplant mixed lymphocyte reaction products and comparing these products with unstimulated pre-transplant donor and recipient T cells.

Broad study findings and their caveats: GvH clones were detected in recipient bone marrow, and some appeared earlier in ileal mucosa or blood, consistent with an intestinal mucosal origin. Early after transplant, peak levels of circulating GvH clones were found to be associated with declines in HvG clones. The relatively low number and heterogeneity of intestinal transplant patients limited the conclusions. In patients with donor T cell macrochimerism, the allografts had high GvH to HvG T cell clonal ratios.

A word on this clone: It lacks a known antigen. Base quality data are lacking; no much larger clone is found one base away.

Receptor libraries were prepared by the immunoSEQ multiplex PCR assay. High-throughput TCR-beta CDR3 sequencing of genomic DNA from most patients was performed by Adaptive Biotechnologies. The original methods were these. Adaptive's ImmunoSEQ software supplied the TCR sequencing data for 18 patients, while MiXCR and VDJtools were used to process a few other patients. CDR3 nucleotide sequences shared by donor and recipient were removed because the origin of these sequences could not be assigned. Alloreactive clones required at least 2-fold expansion over unstimulated cells and minimum CFSE-low frequency of 0.002% (template counts) or 0.001% (read counts). Clones detected in sequenced pre-transplant spleen, lymph node, or MLR CFSE-low populations of the donor or recipient were defined as mappable. Cumulative frequency of alloreactive clones was calculated as a percentage of all sequences weighted by copy number. Drawn from immuneACCESS, this table holds only the in-frame rearrangements with V and J called that TCRdb kept. Clones are partly lost; checked studies trace under half to an unresolved V gene and leave the rest unexplained. V, J and clone size are taken as reported in that table, and D and trimming were inferred from the DNA itself. Counted in this sample were 20,000 or so clones; around 90% of them appeared once. Jointly, the top ten make up approximately 2% of the sample.

The germline V gene yields MGHRA for CDR1 and YSYEKL for CDR2. For this chain, trimming is 5 bases at the V end and 2 bases at the J end, and the number of junction bases without a gene match is 15. Including the terminal cysteine and phenylalanine, the CDR3 comprises 17 residues. Of all the DNA, just the CDR3 is kept, 51 bases in frame from base 1. Blood samples were collected up to 4 times in the first month after transplant and then at least monthly when available. The chain was built from TRBV4-1 and TRBJ2-7, with TRBD1 identical over 7 junction bases. The receptor was isolated from a human patient who received an intestinal transplant, so some T cells may come from the graft donor. The sequenced sample was PBMCs, obtained 350 to 400 days after transplant. The nucleotides are TGCGCCAGCAGCTCAGAGGGGGCAGGTGGGCTTACCTACGAGCAGTACTTC. This gives the protein CASSSEGAGGLTYEQYF.